Below, one TCR beta chain is given with its context. It has no known antigen specificity. Base qualities are missing; no much larger clone stands one base away. At the DNA level, this CDR3 is encoded by other sequences in the same sample as well. This record comes from a study of shared clonotypes between healthy human individuals (TCRdb year 2020). As for the study more broadly: The cohort included three men and a couple of women between 18 and 49 years of age. For each donor, three plates each were used for CD4 naive and CD4 memory, two plates were used for CD8 naive, and one plate was used for CD8 memory. To estimate repertoire size and how much clonotypes are shared between individuals, the study performed deep sequencing of blood TCR repertoires from roughly five healthy adults. Different laboratories and diverse techniques were used to prepare libraries and sequence TCR repertoires, to increase sequencing depth and limit assay-specific biases. Between about 0.94 and 10 billion PBMCs per donor were obtained by leukapheresis.

Using the deep immunoSEQ assay, multiplex PCR amplified TCR CDR3 regions from genomic DNA. Genomic DNA extracted from each cell subset was distributed evenly over all wells of several immunoSEQ 96-well plates, and each plate served as one replicate. Each replicate PCR for sorted subsets received approximately 200 ng genomic DNA, equal to tens of thousands of T cell genomes. The purified libraries were quantified using a Qubit 3.0 fluorometer, sized with a Bioanalyzer 2100, and then quantified again using the KAPA Library Quantification kit. Every immunoSEQ 96-well plate was sequenced on a separate single-read 150-cycle Illumina NextSeq 550 flow cell. As for the authors' bioinformatics: Because the immunoSEQ output included only junctional sequences and no quality scores, the filtering could not be the same as the filtering used for full-length reads. Sequences were annotated with PyIR, a Python wrapper for IgBLAST v1.9, and V/J genes and CDR3 were assigned using IMGT germline references. Reads were removed for weak V/J assignments (E-value above 1e-6), missing CDR3, stop codons, out-of-frame junctions, or ambiguous translated residues. A V3J clonotype was defined by an identical inferred V gene, J gene, and CDR3 amino acid sequence. Percentage overlap between repertoires was computed as shared unique clonotypes divided by the size of the smaller repertoire. RTK rarefaction, the Chao1 estimator, and Recon v2.1 estimates of unobserved clonotypes were used to assess repertoire richness. Generation probabilities for all TCRbeta clonotypes obtained by the gDNA method from a few donors were computed using OLGA. TCRdb took this table from immuneACCESS and kept in-frame rearrangements with V and J called. Such tables lack part of the clones; where checked against another copy, unresolved V genes explain under half of the gap, and the rest is unexplained. For V, J and clone size, that table is used; D and trimming come from the DNA. Across this sample there are some 2.1 million clones, with approximately 94% seen only once. The ten most abundant clones make up 1.1% of the sample.

CD8 naive samples were CD45RO-negative cells positively selected for CCR7, giving a CD45RA+CCR7+ population that excluded TemRA cells. Healthy HIV-negative adults with no recently reported acute infections or vaccinations were included as donors. All donors were Caucasian adults living in Nashville, Tennessee, USA. Blood was collected by leukapheresis, and PBMCs were isolated by Ficoll-Histopaque density gradient centrifugation and then cryopreserved in liquid nitrogen vapor phase. Purity and quantity of every magnetically sorted T cell population were checked by analytical flow cytometry. Genomic DNA was isolated from every sorted fraction and measured by UV absorbance on a Nanodrop 2000c. What the study reported, not specific to this receptor: The genetic and exposure-history diversity represented was limited by the small number of donors. Higher generation probabilities were observed for clonotypes shared by all four sorted-subset donors than for non-shared clonotypes. Pairwise subsampling indicated that sequencing depth was expected to affect the degree of clonotype sharing among donors. Only blood was sampled, and tissue TCR repertoires likely differ from those in blood. When several donors were compared, the shared fraction of clonotypes was about 5% for naive CD4, 3.5% to 4% for naive CD8, about 2.5% for memory CD4, and less than 0.45% for memory CD8. Naive subsets generally had larger estimated clonotype richness than memory subsets did. Incomplete sequencing was indicated by rarefaction of sorted-subset datasets, despite the large sequencing depth.

The CDR3 numbers 13 residues from cysteine through phenylalanine. Only the CDR3 DNA stays, 39 bases, in frame from base 1. V is shortened by 0 bases, J by 5 bases, and the region joining them spans 8 bases. For CDR1 and CDR2, the germline V gene lists SGDLS and YYNGEE. The sequencing sample was made of naive CD8+ T cells sorted from blood. This specimen's cell subset or site label, interpreted: CD45RA+CCR7+. This clonotype was obtained from a young man in good health. The rearranged segments are TRBV9 and TRBJ1-1; no D gene can be assigned with confidence. The CDR3: CASSVGGTTEAFF. Here is the DNA: TGTGCCAGCAGCGTAGGGGGAACGACTGAAGCTTTCTTT.